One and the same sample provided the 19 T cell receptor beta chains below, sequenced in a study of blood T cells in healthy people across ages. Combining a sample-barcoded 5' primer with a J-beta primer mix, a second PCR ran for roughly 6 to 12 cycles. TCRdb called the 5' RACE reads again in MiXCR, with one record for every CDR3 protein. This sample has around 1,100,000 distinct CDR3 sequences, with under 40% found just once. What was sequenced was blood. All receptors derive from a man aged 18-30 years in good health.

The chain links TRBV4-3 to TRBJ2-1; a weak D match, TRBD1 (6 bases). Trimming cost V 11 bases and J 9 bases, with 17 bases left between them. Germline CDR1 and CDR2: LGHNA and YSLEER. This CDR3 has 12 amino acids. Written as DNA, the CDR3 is TGCGCCGTGGGGGCTCCGAGGAGTGAGCAGTTCTTC. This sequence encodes CAVGAPRSEQFF.

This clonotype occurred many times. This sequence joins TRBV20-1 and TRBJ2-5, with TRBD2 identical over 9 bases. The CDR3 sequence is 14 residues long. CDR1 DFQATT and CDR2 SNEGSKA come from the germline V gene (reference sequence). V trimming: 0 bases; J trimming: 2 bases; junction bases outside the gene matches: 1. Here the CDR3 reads CSARDLAGQETQYF. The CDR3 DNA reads TGCAGTGCTAGAGATCTAGCGGGGCAAGAGACCCAGTACTTC.

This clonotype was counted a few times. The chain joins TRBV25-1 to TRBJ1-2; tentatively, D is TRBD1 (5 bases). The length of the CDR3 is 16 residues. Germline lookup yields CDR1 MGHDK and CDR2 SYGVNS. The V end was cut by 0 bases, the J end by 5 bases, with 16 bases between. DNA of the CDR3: TGTGCCAGCAGTGAATATAATGGGTTGGGGGGGTATGGCTACACCTTC. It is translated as CASSEYNGLGGYGYTF.

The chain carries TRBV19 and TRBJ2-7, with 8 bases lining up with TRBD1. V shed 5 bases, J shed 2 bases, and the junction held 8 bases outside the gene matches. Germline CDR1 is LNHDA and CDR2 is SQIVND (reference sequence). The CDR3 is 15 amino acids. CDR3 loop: CASSDRTGPTYEQYF. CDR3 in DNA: TGTGCCAGTAGTGACCGGACAGGGCCAACCTACGAGCAGTACTTC.

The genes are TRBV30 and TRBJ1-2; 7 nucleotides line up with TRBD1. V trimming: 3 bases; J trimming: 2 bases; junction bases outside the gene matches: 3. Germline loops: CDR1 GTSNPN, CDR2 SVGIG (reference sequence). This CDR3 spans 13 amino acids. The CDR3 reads CAWRTGQNYGYTF. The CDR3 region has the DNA TGTGCCTGGAGAACGGGACAGAACTATGGCTACACCTTC.

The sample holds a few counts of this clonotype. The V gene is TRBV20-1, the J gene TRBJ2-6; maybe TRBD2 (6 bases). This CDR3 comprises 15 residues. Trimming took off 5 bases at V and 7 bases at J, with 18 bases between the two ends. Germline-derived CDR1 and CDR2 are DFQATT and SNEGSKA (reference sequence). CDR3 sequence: CSAASGLYGANVLTF. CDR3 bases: TGCAGTGCTGCCTCGGGACTCTACGGAGCCAACGTCCTGACTTTC.

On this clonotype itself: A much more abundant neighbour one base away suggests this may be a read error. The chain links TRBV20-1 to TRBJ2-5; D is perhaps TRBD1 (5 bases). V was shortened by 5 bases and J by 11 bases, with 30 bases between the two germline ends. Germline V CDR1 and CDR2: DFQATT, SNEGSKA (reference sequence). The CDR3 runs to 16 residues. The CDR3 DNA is TGCAGTGCTCCAAATCCTGGGGCTGGCCCCAATACTGAGCAGTACTTC. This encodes CSAPNPGAGPNTEQYF.

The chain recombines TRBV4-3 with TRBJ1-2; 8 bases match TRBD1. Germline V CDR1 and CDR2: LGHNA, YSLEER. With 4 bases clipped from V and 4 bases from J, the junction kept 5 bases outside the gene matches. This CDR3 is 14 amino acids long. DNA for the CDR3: TGCGCCAGCAGCCTCGACAGGGGTTCCTATGGCTACACCTTC. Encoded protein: CASSLDRGSYGYTF.

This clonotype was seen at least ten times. CDR3 bases: TGTGCCAGCAGCCCCTCGGGAGGGGGAGATACGCAGTATTTT. It encodes CASSPSGGGDTQYF. This sequence joins TRBV7-9 and TRBJ2-3; 8 bases match TRBD2. The germline gives CDR1 SEHNR, CDR2 FQNEAQ (reference sequence). Trimming cost V 5 bases and J 5 bases; bases outside gene matches: 6. CDR3 length: 14 residues.

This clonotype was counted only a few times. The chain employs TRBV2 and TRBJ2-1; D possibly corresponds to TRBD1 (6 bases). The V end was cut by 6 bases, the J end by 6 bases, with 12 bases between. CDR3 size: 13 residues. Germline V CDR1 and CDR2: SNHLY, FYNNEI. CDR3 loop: CASRNTGSNEQFF. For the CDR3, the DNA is TGTGCCAGCAGGAACACAGGGTCCAATGAGCAGTTCTTC.

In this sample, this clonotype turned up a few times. CDR3 in DNA: TGCGCCAGCAGCCAAGATCGGGGTAATGATGATACGCAGTATTTT. It translates to CASSQDRGNDDTQYF. This chain joins TRBV4-3 and TRBJ2-3; possible D gene TRBD2, 5 bases. V lost 0 bases, J lost 6 bases, and 13 bases lay in between. The CDR3 length is 15 residues. Germline V lookup: CDR1 LGHNA, CDR2 YSLEER.

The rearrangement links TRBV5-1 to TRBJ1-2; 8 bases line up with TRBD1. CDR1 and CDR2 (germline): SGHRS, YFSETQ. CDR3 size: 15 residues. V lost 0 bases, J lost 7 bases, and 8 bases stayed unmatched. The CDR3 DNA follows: TGCGCCAGCAGCTTGGCCACAGGGGGAGACTGTGGCTACACCTTC. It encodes CASSLATGGDCGYTF.

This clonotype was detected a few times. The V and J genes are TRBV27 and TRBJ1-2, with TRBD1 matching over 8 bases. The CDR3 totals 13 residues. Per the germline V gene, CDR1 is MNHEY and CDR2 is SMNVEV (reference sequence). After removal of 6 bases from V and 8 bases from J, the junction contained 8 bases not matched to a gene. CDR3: CASSTRQGTGYTF. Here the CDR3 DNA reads TGTGCCAGCAGCACCCGACAGGGGACGGGCTACACCTTC.

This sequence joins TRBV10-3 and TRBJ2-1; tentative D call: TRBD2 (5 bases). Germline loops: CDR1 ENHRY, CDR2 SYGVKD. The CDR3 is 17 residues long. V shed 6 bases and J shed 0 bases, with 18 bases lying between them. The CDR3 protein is CAIRTPSPGSSYNEQFF. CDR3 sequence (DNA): TGTGCCATCAGGACCCCTAGCCCGGGGAGCTCCTACAATGAGCAGTTCTTC.

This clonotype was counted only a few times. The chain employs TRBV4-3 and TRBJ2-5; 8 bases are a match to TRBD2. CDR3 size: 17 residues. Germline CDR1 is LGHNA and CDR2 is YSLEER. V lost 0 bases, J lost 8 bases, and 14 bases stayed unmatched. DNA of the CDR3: TGCGCCAGCAGCCAAGAATCAGCGGGGGACAACCAAGGAACCCAGTACTTC. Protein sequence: CASSQESAGDNQGTQYF.

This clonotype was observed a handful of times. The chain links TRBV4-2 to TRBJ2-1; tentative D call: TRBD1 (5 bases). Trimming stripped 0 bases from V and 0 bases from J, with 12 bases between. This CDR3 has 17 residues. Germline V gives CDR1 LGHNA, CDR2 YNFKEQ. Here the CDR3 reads CASSQENSDSSYNEQFF. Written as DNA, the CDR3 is TGTGCCAGCAGCCAAGAAAACAGCGACAGCTCCTACAATGAGCAGTTCTTC.

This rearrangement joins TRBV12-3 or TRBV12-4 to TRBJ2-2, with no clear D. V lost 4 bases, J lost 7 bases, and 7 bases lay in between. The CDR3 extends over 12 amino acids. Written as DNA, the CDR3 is TGTGCCAGCAGTTCCCCAGACGGGGAGCTGTTTTTT. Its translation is CASSSPDGELFF.

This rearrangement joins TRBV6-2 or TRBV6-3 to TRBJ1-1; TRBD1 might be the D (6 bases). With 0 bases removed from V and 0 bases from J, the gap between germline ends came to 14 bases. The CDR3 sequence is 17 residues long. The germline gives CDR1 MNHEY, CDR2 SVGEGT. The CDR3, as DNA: TGTGCCAGCAGTTACTCGAGACAGGATTTCATGAACACTGAAGCTTTCTTT. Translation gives CASSYSRQDFMNTEAFF.

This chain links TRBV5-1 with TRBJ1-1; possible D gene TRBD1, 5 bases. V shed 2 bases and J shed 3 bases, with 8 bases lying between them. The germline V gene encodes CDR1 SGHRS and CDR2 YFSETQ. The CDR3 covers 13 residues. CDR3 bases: TGCGCCAGCAGCTTCGGGGGTTACACTGAAGCTTTCTTT. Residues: CASSFGGYTEAFF.